The 10 T cell receptor beta chains below come from one sample, sequenced in a study of blood T cell repertoires in COVID-19. Profiled with immunoSEQ multiplex PCR; TCRdb holds only in-frame clones, not every one. This table has about 120,000 clones, 80% to 90% appearing once. Sequencing was carried out using peripheral blood. The receptors originated from a man in his 70s with active or convalescent COVID-19.

This clone has only one observation. V and J are TRBV28 and TRBJ2-4; TRBD2 agrees at 7 bases. J gave up 2 bases and V 3 bases, and 10 bases lay outside the gene matches. This CDR3 is built from 17 residues. Germline CDR1 is MDHEN and CDR2 is SYDVKM. CDR3 loop: CASSLSGLAGSKNIQYF. The CDR3, as DNA: TGTGCCAGCAGTTTGAGTGGGTTAGCGGGTTCCAAAAACATTCAGTACTTC.

The rearrangement joins TRBV28 to TRBJ1-2; D possibly corresponds to TRBD1 (5 bases). This CDR3 has 16 amino acids. Germline lookup yields CDR1 MDHEN and CDR2 SYDVKM. Trimming left V 5 bases short and J 6 bases short, with 22 bases between. CDR3 coding DNA: TGTGCCAGCAGTCCCCCGGGGGGGAAGTTTGGCGATGGCTACACCTTC. This gives the protein CASSPPGGKFGDGYTF.

V and J are TRBV4-1 and TRBJ2-7, with D tentatively TRBD2 (5 bases). Per the germline V gene, CDR1 is MGHRA and CDR2 is YSYEKL. The CDR3 contains 15 residues. Trimming removed 3 bases at V and 0 bases at J, with 12 bases between. The CDR3 DNA is TGCGCCAGCAGCCAGGTGGCCGGGATCTCCTACGAGCAGTACTTC. Translated: CASSQVAGISYEQYF.

This chain uses TRBV11-2 with TRBJ1-3; D uncertain. This CDR3 comprises 14 residues. Germline CDR1 and CDR2: SGHAT and FQNNGV. V was trimmed by 4 bases and J by 1 base, leaving 8 bases between them. CDR3 in DNA: TGTGCCAGCAGCTCACGGGGTTCTGGAAACACCATATATTTT. Translated: CASSSRGSGNTIYF.

The V gene is TRBV11-2, the J gene TRBJ2-1, with 9 nucleotides matching TRBD2. Looked up from germline, CDR1 is SGHAT and CDR2 is FQNNGV. Unmatched junction bases numbered 3, after V lost 5 bases and J lost 1 base. There are 15 residues in the CDR3. The CDR3 nucleotides are TGTGCCAGCAGCCGTAGCGGGGGATCCTACAATGAGCAGTTCTTC. Translating it yields CASSRSGGSYNEQFF.

The chain employs TRBV5-4 and TRBJ2-3; 10 bases line up with TRBD2. The trim removed 4 bases at V and 1 base at J, leaving 6 bases unmatched. Germline CDR1 is SGHNT and CDR2 is YYREEE (reference sequence). The CDR3 is 16 residues long. The CDR3 sequence is CASSGWTSGGTDTQYF. The CDR3 DNA sequence: TGTGCCAGCAGCGGCTGGACTAGCGGTGGCACAGATACGCAGTATTTT.

The CDR3 DNA is TGTGCCAGCAGCTCCCGCGTATTCGGGGCCTACGAGCAGTACTTC. It codes for CASSSRVFGAYEQYF. The chain links TRBV11-2 to TRBJ2-7, with D maybe TRBD2 (5 bases). The CDR3 totals 15 residues. The V end was cut by 4 bases, the J end by 2 bases, with 15 bases between. The germline gives CDR1 SGHAT, CDR2 FQNNGV.

The V gene is TRBV5-1, the J gene TRBJ2-7, with D possibly matching TRBD1 (6 bases). The CDR3 runs to 16 residues. Germline V gene sequence: CDR1 SGHRS, CDR2 YFSETQ. Deletions cut 3 bases from V and 0 bases from J, with 16 bases between. CDR3 loop: CASSSITGQSSYEQYF. CDR3 nucleotide sequence: TGCGCCAGCAGCTCGATAACAGGGCAGAGCTCCTACGAGCAGTACTTC.

This sequence joins TRBV5-1 and TRBJ2-5; perhaps TRBD1 as D (6 bases). Germline V CDR1 and CDR2: SGHRS, YFSETQ. Trimming left V 0 bases short and J 4 bases short, with 10 bases between. The CDR3 sequence is 14 residues long. The CDR3 bases are TGCGCCAGCAGCTTGGCCCCAGGGGTAGAGACCCAGTACTTC. This sequence encodes CASSLAPGVETQYF.

The CDR3 loop reads CASSSDRGLGYEQYF. DNA for the CDR3: TGTGCCAGCAGCTCGGACAGGGGGCTTGGATACGAGCAGTACTTC. V usage is TRBV7-6 and J usage is TRBJ2-7, with 11 bases aligning to TRBD1. CDR3 length: 15 residues. V shed 4 bases and J 4 bases; nucleotides not matched to a gene: 6. Germline V gives CDR1 SGHVS, CDR2 FNYEAQ.